This TCR beta chain was recorded in a study of cytomegalovirus exposure and HLA in healthy donors. The CDR3 is 15 amino acids. Germline loops: CDR1 MNHEY, CDR2 SVGAGI. V lost 8 bases to trimming and J lost 4 bases, with 20 bases between them. A multiplex PCR was run with 60 Vbeta primers and 13 Jbeta primers. The method was immunoSEQ multiplex PCR; TCRdb's version includes in-frame clones alone and lacks a portion of them. Here the sample spans around 140,000 clones, about two thirds being singletons. Sequencing was performed on PBMCs. This chain links TRBV6-5 with TRBJ1-1; D may be TRBD1 (5 bases). This clonotype originated in a middle-aged man in good health and CMV-seropositive. The CDR3 coding sequence is TGTGCCAGCCTTATTGGGACCAGGAGGGGCACTGAAGCTTTCTTT. Translating gives CASLIGTRRGTEAFF.